The sequence of this T cell receptor beta chain was determined in a study of OX40 agonist ivuxolimab in advanced cancers. Study-wide results and caveats: In the 0.1 to 3.0 mg/kg range, CD4+ and CD8+ blood T cells had expanded clonally by week 6. Relative to CD4+ cells, CD8+ T cells on average had more expanded clones.

Autoimmune disease history or systemic immunosuppression was exclusionary. Profiled with immunoSEQ multiplex PCR; TCRdb holds only in-frame clones, not every one. The sample contains 80,000 to 85,000 clones, about 88% of which appear only once. Germline V gene lookup returns CDR1 MNHEY and CDR2 SVGAGI. The J segment lost 9 bases and the V segment lost 3 bases, leaving 10 bases of the junction unmatched. The CDR3 loop spans 15 amino acids. On this clone: The antigen is unknown.

The sample here was CD4+ or CD8+ T cells sorted from blood, taken in a trial of the OX40 agonist ivuxolimab. This receptor was taken from an adult with an advanced solid tumor such as melanoma, head and neck, liver or kidney cancer. The genes are TRBV6-5 and TRBJ1-5; the match to TRBD1 covers 8 bases. CDR3 sequence: CASSYSKTGGLPQHF. CDR3 DNA: TGTGCCAGCAGTTATAGCAAAACAGGGGGATTGCCCCAGCATTTT.